The following is a T cell receptor beta chain sequence with its context. What it binds is not known. This was a survey-level run. The repertoire was sequenced with immunoSEQ multiplex PCR; TCRdb's copy has only in-frame clones and lacks some. The table includes roughly 18,000 clones, roughly 80% detected once. During colonoscopy, one to two rectal pinch biopsies were collected. The data were taken from a study of pediatric ulcerative colitis. Study findings and constraints: Repertoires came from total lymphocyte DNA, not specific subsets.

The TCR sequence derives from a boy younger than 18 with moderate ulcerative colitis. Sequencing was done on a sample of gut tissue.

DNA of the CDR3: TGCGCCAGCAGCCAAGGGACGTGGGGACAGGGGGAGGACGAGCAGTACTTC. Translating it yields CASSQGTWGQGEDEQYF. This sequence joins TRBV4-1 and TRBJ2-7; TRBD1 matches at 11 bases. In germline, CDR1 is MGHRA, CDR2 YSYEKL. This CDR3 has 17 residues. Trimming cost V 1 base and J 5 bases; bases outside gene matches: 10.